The T cell receptor (beta chain) described here comes from a study of early T cells in non-severe SARS-CoV-2 infection. Germline-derived CDR1 and CDR2 are LNHDA and SQIVND (reference sequence). This CDR3 region has 16 residues. Losses at the gene ends were 3 bases for V and 5 bases for J; bases not matched to a gene: 9. MiXCR, applied by TCRdb to the 5' RACE reads, yields one record per CDR3 protein. The table includes 50,000 to 65,000 distinct CDR3 sequences, 8.9% detected once. The gene calls are TRBV19 and TRBJ1-4; TRBD1 matches 7 bases. The sequencing sample was made of whole blood. The receptor's source is an adult who was a healthcare worker with PCR-confirmed SARS-CoV-2 infection or an uninfected control (not recorded which). CDR3 nucleotides: TGTGCCAGTAGTATCGGACCGGGACAGCCAAATGAAAAACTGTTTTTT. This translates into CASSIGPGQPNEKLFF.